These T cell receptor beta chains were read from a single sample in a study of blood T cell repertoires in COVID-19. Data came from immunoSEQ multiplex PCR; TCRdb stores just in-frame clones and leaves some out. The profile covers about 170,000 clones, with more than 75% appearing a single time and around 1.3% taken by the ten largest. The sequenced material came from PBMCs or T cells enriched from blood (not recorded which). Every receptor here comes from a human donor with acute COVID-19. The donor label of this sample is uncertain. Each CDR3 is given with its conserved first and last residue. A D gene is named only where the DNA matches it firmly. Only some rows state a clone size, as once, few, many or a class for expanded clones.

v_gene: TRBV5-4
j_gene: TRBJ1-1
d_gene: -
abundance: -
CDR3aa: CASSVQGNTEAFF
CDR3nt: TGTGCCAGCAGCGTACAGGGGAACACTGAAGCTTTCTTT

v_gene: TRBV19
j_gene: TRBJ1-2
d_gene: TRBD1
abundance: -
CDR3aa: CASSLETGTGGSYGYTF
CDR3nt: TGTGCCAGTAGTCTGGAAACCGGGACAGGGGGCAGCTATGGCTACACCTTC

v_gene: TRBV3-1/TRBV3-2
j_gene: TRBJ1-3
d_gene: -
abundance: few
CDR3aa: CASSQASGTGNTIYF
CDR3nt: TGTGCCAGCAGCCAAGCCTCCGGGACAGGAAACACCATATATTTT

v_gene: TRBV6-1
j_gene: TRBJ1-3
d_gene: -
abundance: once
CDR3aa: CASSDGYSGNTIYF
CDR3nt: TGTGCCAGCAGTGACGGGTACTCTGGAAACACCATATATTTT

v_gene: TRBV27
j_gene: TRBJ1-5
d_gene: -
abundance: -
CDR3aa: CASSSRGNQPQHF
CDR3nt: TGTGCCAGCAGTTCCAGGGGCAATCAGCCCCAGCATTTT

v_gene: TRBV6-4
j_gene: TRBJ2-5
d_gene: -
abundance: -
CDR3aa: CASSAGLETQYF
CDR3nt: TGTGCCAGTTCGGCGGGACTGGAGACCCAGTACTTC

v_gene: TRBV4-1
j_gene: TRBJ2-7
d_gene: TRBD1
abundance: once
CDR3aa: CASSRGGTGSLRDEQYF
CDR3nt: TGCGCCAGCAGCCGTGGAGGGACAGGTTCCTTGAGGGACGAGCAGTACTTC

v_gene: TRBV6-1
j_gene: TRBJ1-2
d_gene: -
abundance: -
CDR3aa: CASSEGRSYGYTF
CDR3nt: TGTGCCAGCAGTGAAGGTAGATCCTATGGCTACACCTTC

v_gene: TRBV18
j_gene: TRBJ2-7
d_gene: TRBD1
abundance: -
CDR3aa: CASSLSGTGRYEQYF
CDR3nt: TGTGCCAGCTCACTTTCCGGGACAGGGAGGTACGAGCAGTACTTC

v_gene: TRBV5-6
j_gene: TRBJ1-1
d_gene: TRBD1
abundance: -
CDR3aa: CASSTDTGAKNTEAFF
CDR3nt: TGTGCCAGCAGCACGGACACAGGGGCGAAGAACACTGAAGCTTTCTTT

v_gene: TRBV6-1
j_gene: TRBJ2-1
d_gene: TRBD2
abundance: -
CDR3aa: CASSDRVWTSGGDSYNEQFF
CDR3nt: TGTGCCAGCAGTGACCGGGTTTGGACTAGCGGGGGGGACTCCTACAATGAGCAGTTCTTC

v_gene: TRBV2
j_gene: TRBJ1-2
d_gene: TRBD1
abundance: -
CDR3aa: CASRGPGQGVLLYGYTF
CDR3nt: TGTGCCAGCAGGGGACCCGGACAGGGGGTTCTTTTATATGGCTACACCTTC

v_gene: TRBV2
j_gene: TRBJ2-5
d_gene: TRBD1
abundance: -
CDR3aa: CASSEAILGQGKTQYF
CDR3nt: TGTGCCAGCAGTGAAGCTATTTTGGGACAGGGAAAGACCCAGTACTTC